These 11 T cell receptor beta chains came from one sample sequenced in a study of molecular identifiers for immune sequencing clone quantification. TCRdb reprocessed the PCR reads via MiXCR and lists one record per CDR3 protein. The sample carries hundreds of thousands of distinct CDR3 sequences, approximately 24% recorded once. Input material: naive CD8+ T cells from blood, with Jurkat cell RNA spiked in. Stated subset: FACS-sorted CD8+CD4-CCR7+CD45RA+ naive T cells. The receptor source for this set is a human donor in good health. Some libraries in this study had Jurkat cell RNA spiked in.

The V call is TRBV11-2, the J call TRBJ2-1, with TRBD2 matching over 13 bases. There are 18 residues in the CDR3. V shed 3 bases, J shed 1 base, and the junction held 6 bases outside the gene matches. Germline CDR1 is SGHAT and CDR2 is FQNNGV. The CDR3 loop is CASSFGLAGDRSYNEQFF. The CDR3 bases are TGTGCCAGCAGCTTTGGACTAGCGGGAGACCGGTCCTACAATGAGCAGTTCTTC.

This clonotype occurred a few times. The junction departs from the called germline gene at one end, perhaps through a read error. The J gene is TRBJ2-1, the V gene TRBV4-1, with D maybe TRBD2 (6 bases). This CDR3 contains 18 residues. Germline V gene data show CDR1 as MGHRA and CDR2 as YSYEKL. For the CDR3, the DNA is TGCGCCAGCAGCCAGGGGACTCCTGTGGACCCTTCCTTCAATGAGCAGTTCTTC. Amino acids: CASSQGTPVDPSFNEQFF.

The sample holds many counts of this clonotype. The chain couples TRBV7-9 to TRBJ1-5, with D possibly being TRBD1 (5 bases). Looked up from germline, CDR1 is SEHNR and CDR2 is FQNEAQ (reference sequence). Trimming removed 1 base from V and 3 bases from J, with 7 bases in between. CDR3 length: 14 amino acids. Written as DNA, the CDR3 is TGTGCCAGCAGCTTAGGACAGTTCAATCAGCCCCAGCATTTT. This translates into CASSLGQFNQPQHF.

The chain carries TRBV12-3 or TRBV12-4 and TRBJ2-7, with 7 positions matching TRBD1. The CDR3 has 14 amino acids. After removal of 6 bases from V and 5 bases from J, the junction contained 10 bases not matched to a gene. The CDR3 loop is CASRSRQGENEQYF. The CDR3 DNA reads TGTGCCAGCAGGTCTAGGCAGGGGGAGAACGAGCAGTACTTC.

The chain has TRBV5-1 and TRBJ2-7; D is tentatively TRBD1 or TRBD2 (5 bases each). This CDR3 comprises 15 residues. Germline CDR1 SGHRS, CDR2 YFSETQ. Trimming removed 4 bases from V and 5 bases from J, with 19 bases in between. CDR3 residues: CASSPGTGISDEQYF. In DNA form, the CDR3 reads TGCGCCAGCAGCCCAGGGACCGGGATCTCGGACGAGCAGTACTTC.

V gene TRBV28 combines with J gene TRBJ2-5; the D is unclear. Germline assignment: CDR1 MDHEN and CDR2 SYDVKM. The CDR3 consists of 19 residues. V was cut by 6 bases and J by 5 bases, with 31 bases left in between. CDR3 coding DNA: TGTGCCAGCAGCCTAAACGCTCACAGCCAGAACCATTTGCGTGAGACCCAGTACTTC. Translated: CASSLNAHSQNHLRETQYF.

CDR3 amino acids: CASSAAGLRSFF. The DNA of the CDR3 is TGTGCCAGCAGTGCCGCGGGACTAAGGTCATTCTTC. The gene calls are TRBV12-3 or TRBV12-4 and TRBJ2-1, with 7 bases aligning to TRBD2. The V segment lost 5 bases and the J segment 16 bases; nucleotides outside the gene matches: 11. The CDR3 has 12 amino acids.

This clonotype occurred many times. The chain joins TRBV7-6 to TRBJ2-2, with TRBD1 matching 12 bases. Germline lookup yields CDR1 SGHVS and CDR2 FNYEAQ. V lost 4 bases to trimming and J lost 6 bases; unmatched junction nucleotides: 6. The length of the CDR3 is 16 residues. CDR3 DNA sequence: TGTGCCAGCAGCTCCTCCGGGACAGGGGGCCCCGGGGAGCTGTTTTTT. This sequence encodes CASSSSGTGGPGELFF. The complete variable domain, with remaining parts taken from reference TRBV7-6 and TRBJ2-2, reads GAGVSQSPRYKVTKRGQDVALRCDPISGHVSLYWYRQALGQGPEFLTYFNYEAQQDKSGLPNDRFSAERPEGSISTLTIQRTEQRDSAMYRCASSSSGTGGPGELFFGEGSRLTVL.

This clonotype was detected a few times. The rearrangement links TRBV6-6 to TRBJ1-2, with 9 bases aligning to TRBD1. The CDR3 has 15 residues. Germline V gene lookup returns CDR1 MNHNY and CDR2 SVGAGI (reference sequence). Germline trimming cut 2 bases from V and 5 bases from J; bases unmatched to any gene: 6. The CDR3 protein is CASSYPQQGAYGYTF. The CDR3 region has the DNA TGTGCCAGCAGTTACCCGCAACAGGGGGCGTATGGCTACACCTTC.

This clonotype has ten or more counts. The CDR3 nucleotides read TGCAGCACAATGGGGCCTAGCGGGAGGGCCGCAGAGACCCAGTACTTC. Translation gives CSTMGPSGRAAETQYF. The chain links TRBV29-1 to TRBJ2-5; 12 bases fit TRBD2. The CDR3 is 16 amino acids. With 8 bases clipped from V and 4 bases from J, the junction kept 14 bases outside the gene matches. Looked up from germline, CDR1 is SQVTM and CDR2 is ANQGSEA.

This clonotype was seen at least ten times. This chain joins TRBV7-9 and TRBJ1-5; D gene ambiguous. V dropped 4 bases and J dropped 5 bases, with 9 bases sitting between them. CDR1 SEHNR and CDR2 FQNEAQ come from the germline V gene (reference sequence). The CDR3 has 13 residues. The chain's CDR3 is CASSSYSDQPQHF. The CDR3 DNA reads as TGTGCCAGCAGCTCCTACAGCGATCAGCCCCAGCATTTT.